The source of this T cell receptor (beta chain) is a study of Ad26.COV2.S vaccination and SARS-CoV-2 variants. Documented treatment: some 20 received Ad26.COV2.S at low or high dose, single or two shots; roughly five received placebo; per-sample allocation not given. Sampling took place 63 days after the first vaccine or placebo injection. Aged 18-55 years, donor was enrolled in Boston in 2020. Using immunoSEQ multiplex PCR, the repertoire was profiled, and TCRdb retains in-frame clones only, with some absent. The sample yields about 320,000 clones, around 81% seen once. CDR1 and CDR2 (germline): SGHNT, YYREEE (reference sequence). V dropped 4 bases and J dropped 0; count of bases not matched to a gene: 10. This CDR3 is built from 16 residues.

The specimen comprised peripheral blood, sampled in a trial of Ad26.COV2.S vaccine versus placebo. The chain recombines TRBV5-4 with TRBJ2-7; 7 positions match TRBD2. This clonotype was sampled from a person between 18 and 65 years old who received the Ad26.COV2.S COVID-19 vaccine or a placebo. The CDR3 protein is CASSGSGAGDSYEQYF. CDR3 nucleotide sequence: TGTGCCAGCAGCGGGTCTGGGGCGGGGGACTCCTACGAGCAGTACTTC.